The clone carrying this T cell receptor beta chain was found a few times. These data originate in a study of blood T cell repertoires in COVID-19. In the study overall: Spain, Italy and the United States supplied samples that represented acute and convalescent COVID-19. In each case, the material was cDNA or gDNA derived from T cells, B-cell-depleted T cells, or PBMCs.

Trimming took 0 bases from V and 5 from J; bases not matched to a gene: 6. This CDR3 region has 17 residues. CDR1 SGHAT and CDR2 FQNNGV come from the germline V gene. Original handling: Scientists estimated how many nucleated cells there were by amplifying reference gene primers. Using immunoSEQ multiplex PCR, the repertoire was profiled, and TCRdb retains in-frame clones only, with some absent. V and J calls and clone size are copied from that table; D and trimming were computed from the DNA. The sample holds over 150,000 clones, approximately 86% seen once. The receptor comes from a man aged 45-60 years with active or convalescent COVID-19. Sequencing was done on a sample of peripheral blood. The chain carries TRBV11-2 and TRBJ2-5; 13 bases map to TRBD2. The CDR3: CASSLELAGGSAETQYF. The DNA of the CDR3 is TGTGCCAGCAGCTTAGAACTAGCGGGGGGGTCGGCGGAGACCCAGTACTTC.